The entry below describes one T cell receptor (beta chain). CDR1 is SGHDN and CDR2 is FVKESK in the germline V gene. V lost 5 bases, J lost 2 bases, and 5 bases lay in between. The CDR3 length is 12 residues. The data belong to a study of OX40 agonist ivuxolimab in advanced cancers. TCRdb's table, derived via immunoSEQ multiplex PCR, lists solely in-frame clones and lacks some. The table shows about 51,000 clones, with roughly 80% occurring only once. Sequencing used CD4+ or CD8+ T cells sorted from blood, obtained in a trial of the OX40 agonist ivuxolimab. This chain links TRBV14 with TRBJ2-3; D not certain. The clonotype was recovered from an adult with an advanced solid tumor such as melanoma, head and neck, liver or kidney cancer. CDR3: CASSLVTDTQYF. For the CDR3, the DNA is TGTGCCAGCAGCTTAGTCACAGATACGCAGTATTTT.